This entry concerns a single T cell receptor (beta chain). The sample originates from a study of blood T cell repertoires in COVID-19. In the study overall: T cells, B-cell-depleted T cells, or PBMCs supplied cDNA or gDNA.

The CDR3 consists of 12 residues. Germline V gene data show CDR1 as SNHLY and CDR2 as FYNNEI. Profiled with immunoSEQ multiplex PCR; TCRdb holds only in-frame clones, not every one. The repertoire holds roughly 250,000 clones, roughly 87% seen once, with nearly 6.5% in the top ten. The chain links TRBV2 to TRBJ2-2, with 12 bases aligning to TRBD1. The specimen was PBMCs or T cells enriched from blood (not recorded which). The TCR was taken from a woman aged 25 to 39 with acute COVID-19. The CDR3 spells CGDRGPTGELFF. As DNA, the CDR3 is TGTGGGGACAGGGGGCCCACCGGGGAGCTGTTTTTT.